The 5 T cell receptor beta chains presented below share a single source sample, sequenced in a study of cytomegalovirus exposure and HLA in healthy donors (dated 2017 in TCRdb). Library creation used the immunoSEQ multiplex PCR assay. For the multiplex PCR, a mixture combining 60 forward primers for TCR Vbeta segments and 13 reverse primers for TCR Jbeta segments was used. In its TCRdb copy, this immuneACCESS table keeps in-frame sequences only and misses some clones. Where compared with another copy, unresolved V genes explain less than half of these, and the others have no known cause. The sample has 100,000 to 150,000 clones on record, 80% to 85% of them singletons. The ten biggest clones cover about 8.1% of the sample. The sequenced sample consisted of PBMCs. These receptors came from a woman aged 50 to 65 in good health and CMV-seropositive.

This chain connects TRBV5-1 to TRBJ2-5; TRBD2 matches 12 bases. The CDR3 covers 15 residues. V lost 0 bases, J lost 5 bases, and 2 bases stayed unmatched. Germline loops: CDR1 SGHRS, CDR2 YFSETQ. This chain's CDR3 is CASSLAGTSGETQYF. In DNA, the CDR3 is TGCGCCAGCAGCTTGGCCGGGACTAGCGGGGAGACCCAGTACTTC.

The genes are TRBV7-3 and TRBJ2-5, with a possible D match to TRBD2 (6 bases). V dropped 4 bases and J dropped 7 bases, with 16 bases sitting between them. The CDR3 sequence is 14 residues long. Germline lookup yields CDR1 SGHTA and CDR2 FQGTGA. CDR3: CASSSTRDGGTQYF. The CDR3, as DNA: TGTGCCAGCAGCTCCACCCGGGACGGGGGGACCCAGTACTTC.

This sequence joins TRBV28 and TRBJ2-3; 7 nucleotides match TRBD2. The germline V gene has CDR1 MDHEN and CDR2 SYDVKM. Trimming at V came to 3 bases and at J to 4 bases, leaving 13 bases not matched to a gene. The CDR3 contains 17 residues. In DNA form, the CDR3 reads TGTGCCAGCAGTTTCTCACGACTAGCTTCAGTGGCAGATACGCAGTATTTT. Protein sequence: CASSFSRLASVADTQYF.

The chain uses TRBV5-1 and TRBJ1-4; weak D call: TRBD1 (6 bases). Germline CDR1 reads SGHRS; CDR2 reads YFSETQ. CDR3 length equals 14 residues. Trimming took 4 bases from V and 7 from J, leaving 14 bases between them. The CDR3 loop reads CASSEQGVGEKLFF. The DNA for the CDR3 is TGCGCCAGCAGCGAACAGGGTGTTGGTGAAAAACTGTTTTTT.

This chain joins TRBV13 and TRBJ2-7; D is perhaps TRBD1 (5 bases). The V end was cut by 5 bases, the J end by 5 bases, with 13 bases between. Germline V gives CDR1 PRHDT, CDR2 FYEKMQ (reference sequence). This CDR3 has 13 amino acids. Here the CDR3 DNA reads TGTGCCAGCAGCCCCGAAGGGGTAGACGAGCAGTACTTC. This sequence encodes CASSPEGVDEQYF.